The following is a T cell receptor beta chain sequence with its context. These data belong to a study of blood T cell repertoires in COVID-19. The wider study: The United States, Italy and Spain supplied acute and convalescent COVID-19 samples. PBMCs, B-cell-depleted T cells, or T cells were the source of the cDNA or gDNA that made up the material.

Original data processing: Estimation of nucleated cell counts relied on the amplification of reference gene primers. TCRdb's copy holds only in-frame clones and misses some; the assay was immunoSEQ multiplex PCR. The V and J calls and clone size come from that table; D and trimming were worked out from the DNA. The profile covers 30,000 to 50,000 clones, with roughly 85% appearing a single time and approximately 9.1% taken by the ten largest. This CDR3 is 15 amino acids long. V shed 4 bases and J 6 bases; nucleotides not matched to a gene: 2. Looked up from germline, CDR1 is MNHNY and CDR2 is SVGAGI (reference sequence).

This chain uses TRBV6-6 with TRBJ2-2; the match to TRBD2 covers 13 bases. The origin of this receptor is a human donor in a cohort sampled during active COVID-19. Specimen: peripheral blood. The CDR3 sequence: CASSSGLAGAGELFF. The CDR3 region has the DNA TGTGCCAGCAGTTCCGGACTAGCGGGGGCCGGGGAGCTGTTTTTT.